A single sample is the source of the 21 T cell receptor beta chains below, sequenced in a study of CD8 T cells in Susac syndrome. It was with random hexamers that roughly 0.5 to 1 ug RNA was reverse transcribed. TCRdb reprocessed the immunoSEQ multiplex PCR reads with MiXCR, giving one entry per CDR3 protein. Of roughly 330,000 distinct CDR3 sequences in the sample, 92% were seen once. Sequencing was performed on CD4+ T cells from PBMCs. All receptors come from a human donor with multiple sclerosis.

V gene TRBV10-3 combines with J gene TRBJ2-5, with 8 bases that match TRBD2. The length of the CDR3 is 14 residues. Germline CDR1 ENHRY, CDR2 SYGVKD. The V gene end was trimmed by 8 bases and the J gene end by 6 bases; junction bases not matched to a gene: 11. The CDR3 sequence: CAIGGSGSAKTQYF. The CDR3 nucleotides are TGTGCCATCGGGGGGAGCGGGAGCGCAAAGACCCAGTACTTC.

The rearrangement links TRBV10-3 to TRBJ2-7, with 8 nucleotides matching TRBD2. V shed 0 bases, J shed 3 bases, and the junction held 4 bases outside the gene matches. Germline V gene lookup returns CDR1 ENHRY and CDR2 SYGVKD. This CDR3 has 15 amino acids. Here the CDR3 reads CAISESPAGVYEQYF. The CDR3 DNA is TGTGCCATCAGTGAGTCCCCAGCGGGAGTCTACGAGCAGTACTTC.

V and J are TRBV19 and TRBJ2-1; a possible D gene is TRBD2 (6 bases). There are 15 residues in the CDR3. The germline CDR1 and CDR2 sequences are LNHDA and SQIVND (reference sequence). Trimming shortened V by 2 bases and J by 3 bases, and 11 bases separated the two germline ends. The CDR3 here is CASSIFRESYNEQFF. The CDR3, as DNA: TGTGCCAGTAGTATATTCCGGGAGAGCTACAATGAGCAGTTCTTC.

The rearrangement links TRBV29-1 to TRBJ2-5; perhaps TRBD2 as D (6 bases). Germline V CDR1 and CDR2: SQVTM, ANQGSEA. Trimming pared 6 bases from V and 5 bases from J, leaving 19 bases between. This CDR3 has 14 residues. As DNA, the CDR3 is TGCAGCGTCCGAGGGGTCGTTGGGGGGGAGACCCAGTACTTC. Protein product: CSVRGVVGGETQYF.

This rearrangement joins TRBV5-5 to TRBJ2-5; D ambiguous. CDR1 and CDR2 (germline): SGHKS, YYEKEE (reference sequence). CDR3 length: 14 residues. V was pared by 7 bases and J by 4 bases, with 17 bases between. The CDR3: CASGIPPIPETQYF. Written as DNA, the CDR3 is TGTGCCAGCGGGATTCCCCCGATCCCAGAGACCCAGTACTTC.

The J gene is TRBJ2-7, the V gene TRBV2; D call uncertain. The CDR3 runs 15 residues. The germline V and J ends were trimmed by 2 bases and 3 bases, with 14 bases remaining between them. In germline, CDR1 is SNHLY, CDR2 FYNNEI. The CDR3 spells CASSERSPTIYEQYF. DNA of the CDR3: TGTGCCAGCAGTGAACGGAGCCCCACCATCTACGAGCAGTACTTC.

The V gene is TRBV20-1, the J gene TRBJ2-7; 7 bases align to TRBD2. This CDR3 has 13 residues. The V segment lost 7 bases and the J segment 6 bases; nucleotides outside the gene matches: 12. Germline CDR1 reads DFQATT; CDR2 reads SNEGSKA (reference sequence). CDR3 sequence: CSVNGRGSGEQYF. CDR3 nucleotide sequence: TGCAGTGTTAACGGGCGGGGGAGCGGCGAGCAGTACTTC.

This rearrangement joins TRBV7-9 to TRBJ1-4; no definite D call. The CDR3 sequence is 15 residues long. Trimming pared 1 base from V and 3 bases from J, leaving 9 bases between. Looked up from germline, CDR1 is SEHNR and CDR2 is FQNEAQ (reference sequence). CDR3 loop: CASSLGGMPNEKLFF. The CDR3 DNA follows: TGTGCCAGCAGCTTAGGCGGGATGCCTAATGAAAAACTGTTTTTT.

V gene TRBV9 combines with J gene TRBJ2-7; 10 bases fit TRBD1. The V gene end was trimmed by 6 bases and the J gene end by 1 base; junction bases not matched to a gene: 4. Germline assignment: CDR1 SGDLS and CDR2 YYNGEE. CDR3 length: 14 amino acids. The CDR3 DNA reads TGTGCCAGCAACCGGGGACAGGGGTCCTACGAGCAGTACTTC. This translates into CASNRGQGSYEQYF.

This chain joins TRBV29-1 and TRBJ1-2; weak D call: TRBD1 (5 bases). Between the trimmed V and J ends, which lost 7 bases and 4 bases, there was a span of 16 bases. Looked up from germline, CDR1 is SQVTM and CDR2 is ANQGSEA. This CDR3 is 13 amino acids long. The CDR3: CSGIGTQGYGYTF. CDR3 sequence (DNA): TGCAGCGGTATCGGGACGCAGGGCTATGGCTACACCTTC.

This clonotype was seen only a few times. The chain joins TRBV15 to TRBJ2-7; no clear D gene. The V end was cut by 0 bases, the J end by 2 bases, with 8 bases between. CDR3 length equals 14 residues. Germline CDR1 and CDR2: LNHNV and YYDKDF (reference sequence). CDR3 nucleotide sequence: TGTGCCACCAGCAGAGATTTAGCCACCTACGAGCAGTACTTC. Protein: CATSRDLATYEQYF.

This chain joins TRBV20-1 and TRBJ2-1, with D possibly TRBD1 on 5 matching bases. Deletions cut 6 bases from V and 8 bases from J, with 14 bases between. Germline V lookup: CDR1 DFQATT, CDR2 SNEGSKA (reference sequence). The CDR3 is 12 amino acids. The CDR3 coding sequence is TGCAGTGCCTCCTTAGGGGCCTATGAGCAGTTCTTC. Amino acid sequence: CSASLGAYEQFF.

A single count supports this clonotype. The genes are TRBV19 and TRBJ1-2, with D possibly TRBD1 on 6 matching bases. The ends were cut back, 5 bases at V and 4 bases at J, with 8 bases in the middle. Germline-derived CDR1 and CDR2 are LNHDA and SQIVND (reference sequence). The CDR3 is 12 residues long. CDR3 loop: CASSRQVYGYTF. CDR3 nucleotide sequence: TGTGCCAGTAGTCGACAGGTCTATGGCTACACCTTC.

V is TRBV4-1 and J is TRBJ2-5, with TRBD2 identical over 13 bases. Trimming at V came to 2 bases and at J to 3 bases, leaving 6 bases not matched to a gene. The CDR3 sequence is 17 residues long. Germline values: CDR1 MGHRA, CDR2 YSYEKL. The CDR3: CASSQPTSGRNKETQYF. CDR3 coding DNA: TGCGCCAGCAGCCAACCGACTAGCGGGAGGAATAAAGAGACCCAGTACTTC.

The J gene is TRBJ2-7, the V gene TRBV20-1; D not resolved. V was pared by 4 bases and J by 6 bases, with 13 bases between. The CDR3 totals 12 residues. CDR1 is DFQATT and CDR2 is SNEGSKA in the germline V gene (reference sequence). CDR3 sequence: CSANLASSEQYF. The CDR3 bases are TGCAGTGCTAATCTTGCCTCTAGCGAGCAGTACTTC.

The genes are TRBV7-9 and TRBJ2-1; 9 bases map to TRBD1. Trimming cost V 5 bases and J 4 bases; bases outside gene matches: 6. The V gene's germline CDR1 is SEHNR and CDR2 FQNEAQ (reference sequence). The CDR3 extends over 15 amino acids. In DNA form, the CDR3 reads TGTGCCAGCAGCCCAGGGACAGGGCCGTACAATGAGCAGTTCTTC. Protein sequence: CASSPGTGPYNEQFF.

J is TRBJ1-5 and V is TRBV6-2 or TRBV6-3; D unresolved. The germline CDR1 and CDR2 sequences are MNHEY and SVGEGT. This CDR3 is built from 15 residues. With 7 bases removed from V and 4 bases from J, the gap between germline ends came to 17 bases. For the CDR3, the DNA is TGTGCCAGCACCTACGGAGGGCCAATTAATCAGCCCCAGCATTTT. This gives the protein CASTYGGPINQPQHF.

The chain links TRBV3-1 to TRBJ2-1; 11 bases agree with TRBD1. The CDR3 is made up of 14 amino acids. V was clipped by 5 bases and J by 8 bases; unmatched bases: 5. CDR1 is LGHDT, CDR2 YNNKEL, per germline (reference sequence). The CDR3, as DNA: TGTGCCAGCAGCTACCGGACAGGGGGCGATGAGCAGTTCTTC. Amino acids: CASSYRTGGDEQFF.

This chain joins TRBV30 and TRBJ1-1, with TRBD1 matching 7 bases. Germline V lookup: CDR1 GTSNPN, CDR2 SVGIG (reference sequence). This CDR3 is built from 17 residues. J gave up 1 base and V 8 bases, and 19 bases lay outside the gene matches. In nucleotides, the CDR3 is TGTGCCGGTCAGAGACAGGGTTGGTATGGCGCGAACACTGAAGCTTTCTTT. Its protein is CAGQRQGWYGANTEAFF. The variable domain in full, completed from reference TRBV30 and TRBJ1-1, reads SQTIHQWPATLVQPVGSPLSLECTVEGTSNPNLYWYRQAAGRGLQLLFYSVGIGQISSEVPQNLSASRPQDRQFILSSKKLLLSDSGFYLCAGQRQGWYGANTEAFFGQGTRLTVV.

This sequence joins TRBV7-9 and TRBJ2-1; D may be TRBD2 (5 bases). The ends were cut back, 5 bases at V and 2 bases at J, with 19 bases in the middle. The CDR3 is 17 residues long. CDR1 SEHNR and CDR2 FQNEAQ come from the germline V gene (reference sequence). DNA for the CDR3: TGTGCCAGCAGCCCGACGCCACGCGGAGGCCCCTACAATGAGCAGTTCTTC. Its translation: CASSPTPRGGPYNEQFF.

V and J are TRBV27 and TRBJ2-1; D uncertain. The CDR3 has 16 residues. CDR1 and CDR2 from the germline V gene are MNHEY and SMNVEV (reference sequence). V lost 7 bases to trimming and J lost 0 bases, with 16 bases between them. CDR3 sequence (DNA): TGTGCCAGCACCGGTATTCGTACGAGCTCCTACAATGAGCAGTTCTTC. Translated, it gives CASTGIRTSSYNEQFF.